This T cell receptor (beta chain) was obtained from a study of blood T cell repertoires in COVID-19 (dated by TCRdb to 2019 to 2021). Concerning the study at large: Samples from collaborators originated in the United States, Italy and Spain and spanned both the acute and convalescent phases of COVID-19. The material from the prospective study consisted of cDNA or gDNA derived from T cells, B-cell-depleted T cells, or PBMCs. Deeply sampled blood TCRbeta repertoires from subjects exposed to, actively infected with, or recovered from COVID-19 were included in the dataset. A freely available public database, intended as a resource for researchers studying the immune response to SARS-CoV-2, is where the repertoires were released. Samples came from the ongoing ImmuneRACE study (first 160 participants) plus 1,254 subjects from 6 global collaborators. A de-identified subject ID, COVID-19 status, age in years and sex were almost always included in the sample metadata. Where available, HLA class I and class II types were taken from metadata supplied by the sample provider and were not determined by assay-based typing.

As to this clone: Its antigen remains unidentified. No clone much larger than this one lies a single base away; base qualities are absent.

TCRbeta CDR3 regions were amplified from genomic DNA using the immunoSEQ Assay, a bias-controlled multiplex PCR. The study's processing was this. Nucleated cell counts per sample were estimated from amplification of reference gene primers within the assay. To quantify the absolute abundance of each unique TCRbeta CDR3 rearrangement, sequence reads were collapsed and filtered. Productive Simpson clonality was computed per sample as the square root of Simpson's diversity index over productive rearrangements. Drawn from immuneACCESS, this table holds only the in-frame rearrangements with V and J called that TCRdb kept. Clones are partly lost; checked studies trace under half to an unresolved V gene and leave the rest unexplained. V, J and clone size are taken as reported in that table, and D and trimming were inferred from the DNA itself. The sample includes some 130,000 clones, with 80% to 90% observed a single time. The ten top clones hold under 4.5% of the sample.

Trimming leaves V shorter by 4 bases and J shorter by 2 bases, with the junction holding 13 bases beyond the gene matches. The CDR3 goes from the cysteine to the phenylalanine over 17 residues. Just CDR3 DNA is preserved here, 51 bases in frame from base 1. Via the germline V gene, CDR1 is MNHNS and CDR2 SASEGT. The full study reports these points: How much clinical and demographic metadata was included differed by source and by participant, and the metadata was provided uncurated.

At one collaborating source in Seattle, patients were enrolled during active infection and were followed longitudinally through the course of disease. The collaborating institutions used their own protocols to collect whole blood in K2EDTA tubes. For TCRbeta analysis, collaborators shipped samples in one of three forms: frozen whole blood, isolated PBMCs, or DNA extracted from either of those sample types. The sequence was obtained from a man aged 55 to 70 with COVID-19, enrolled during active disease. Sample: peripheral blood. The chain employs TRBV6-1 and TRBJ2-7; 8 central bases correspond to TRBD1. The nucleotide sequence reads TGTGCCAGCAGTGCAGAGGTCTGGACAGGGACACCCTACGAGCAGTACTTC. This yields the protein CASSAEVWTGTPYEQYF.